This passage covers 16 T cell receptor beta chains from one sample sequenced in a study of T cell responses to AZD1222 COVID-19 vaccine. Repertoires were generated with immunoSEQ multiplex PCR, while TCRdb's copy carries only in-frame clones and drops some. Of some 130,000 clones in the sample, roughly 90% were seen once. The sequencing here drew on peripheral blood, taken on day 0 of AZD1222 vaccination. The receptors were gathered from an adult in good health.

The chain links TRBV28 to TRBJ1-2; D not certain. CDR1 is MDHEN and CDR2 is SYDVKM in the germline V gene. The CDR3 sequence is 13 residues long. V lost 4 bases, J lost 4 bases, and 10 bases lay in between. The CDR3 sequence: CASSSGTRYGYTF. CDR3 DNA: TGTGCCAGCAGTTCGGGCACCCGCTATGGCTACACCTTC.

The chain links TRBV5-1 to TRBJ1-1, with 9 positions matching TRBD1. The CDR3 has 14 amino acids. V shed 4 bases, J shed 4 bases, and the junction held 5 bases outside the gene matches. CDR1 is SGHRS, CDR2 YFSETQ, per germline. The CDR3: CASSEGQGGTEAFF. The DNA for the CDR3 is TGCGCCAGCAGCGAGGGACAGGGAGGCACTGAAGCTTTCTTT.

Note on this clone: The sample has other DNA sequences that encode this CDR3 too. V gene TRBV5-4 combines with J gene TRBJ2-7; 14 bases line up with TRBD2. This CDR3 comprises 16 residues. J gave up 3 bases and V 4 bases, and 6 bases lay outside the gene matches. Looked up from germline, CDR1 is SGHNT and CDR2 is YYREEE (reference sequence). The CDR3 region is CASSPGLAGDLYEQYF. CDR3 coding DNA: TGTGCCAGCAGCCCGGGACTAGCGGGGGATCTCTACGAGCAGTACTTC.

This chain joins TRBV7-2 and TRBJ2-7; D is perhaps TRBD2 (7 bases). Per germline, CDR1 SGHTA and CDR2 FQGNSA. This CDR3 is built from 15 residues. With 1 base removed from V and 2 bases from J, the gap between germline ends came to 12 bases. DNA of the CDR3: TGTGCCAGCAGCTTAGTTCCGGGGGGCACCTACGAGCAGTACTTC. Amino acids: CASSLVPGGTYEQYF.

The genes are TRBV5-1 and TRBJ1-5; D unresolved. This CDR3 region has 15 residues. Germline CDR1 and CDR2: SGHRS and YFSETQ. V gave up 0 bases and J gave up 1 base, with 8 bases separating them. CDR3 nucleotides: TGCGCCAGCAGCTTGGGGGTTGGGAGCAATCAGCCCCAGCATTTT. It codes for CASSLGVGSNQPQHF. Using reference TRBV5-1 and TRBJ1-5 for the parts outside the CDR3, the full variable domain is KAGVTQTPRYLIKTRGQQVTLSCSPISGHRSVSWYQQTPGQGLQFLFEYFSETQRNKGNFPGRFSGRQFSNSRSEMNVSTLELGDSALYLCASSLGVGSNQPQHFGDGTRLSIL.

V gene TRBV19 combines with J gene TRBJ1-1, with D unresolved. Trimming shortened V by 0 bases and J by 3 bases, and 11 bases separated the two germline ends. The CDR3 runs 15 residues. CDR1 LNHDA and CDR2 SQIVND come from the germline V gene (reference sequence). CDR3 region: CASSIDPIRYTEAFF. CDR3 in DNA: TGTGCCAGTAGTATAGACCCGATAAGGTACACTGAAGCTTTCTTT.

V and J are TRBV19 and TRBJ2-7; no definite D call. V shed 3 bases and J shed 2 bases, with 11 bases lying between them. The germline gives CDR1 LNHDA, CDR2 SQIVND (reference sequence). CDR3 size: 14 residues. The CDR3 coding sequence is TGTGCCAGTAGTATCCCGGGCGGCCCCTACGAGCAGTACTTC. This codes for CASSIPGGPYEQYF.

The gene calls are TRBV29-1 and TRBJ1-5; tentative D call: TRBD1 (6 bases). The CDR3 is 13 amino acids. The germline CDR1 and CDR2 sequences are SQVTM and ANQGSEA. The CDR3 is CAAGGGDLLPQHF. CDR3 coding DNA: TGCGCGGCGGGGGGCGGAGACCTTTTGCCCCAGCATTTT. Looking up the rest from reference TRBV29-1 and TRBJ1-5 gives the full variable domain: SAVISQKPSRDICQRGTSLTIQCQVDSQVTMMFWYRQQPGQSLTLIATANQGSEATYESGFVIDKFPISRPNLTFSTLTVSNMSPEDSSIYLCAAGGGDLLPQHFGDGTRLSIL.

This sequence joins TRBV19 and TRBJ2-5; D call uncertain. Germline V lookup: CDR1 LNHDA, CDR2 SQIVND (reference sequence). CDR3 size: 15 residues. Trimming left V 4 bases short and J 2 bases short, with 14 bases between. Written as DNA, the CDR3 is TGTGCCAGTAGTAATCCTAGAGGTGTACAAGAGACCCAGTACTTC. Translating it yields CASSNPRGVQETQYF.

The J gene is TRBJ2-1, the V gene TRBV4-3, with 8 bases fitting TRBD2. After removal of 1 base from V and 9 bases from J, the junction contained 8 bases not matched to a gene. Germline-derived CDR1 and CDR2 are LGHNA and YSLEER. The CDR3 loop spans 15 amino acids. CDR3 residues: CASSQVRAGALEQFF. In nucleotides, the CDR3 is TGCGCCAGCAGCCAAGTGAGAGCGGGAGCTCTTGAGCAGTTCTTC.

V and J are TRBV5-5 and TRBJ1-2; no definite D call. The CDR3 is 13 residues long. Germline-derived CDR1 and CDR2 are SGHKS and YYEKEE (reference sequence). Trimming stripped 1 base from V and 4 bases from J, with 8 bases between. In DNA form, the CDR3 reads TGTGCCAGCAGCTTGTCCGGATTCTATGGCTACACCTTC. It encodes CASSLSGFYGYTF.

The table lists this clone with a few counts. V and J are TRBV6-5 and TRBJ1-2; D unresolved. With 0 bases removed from V and 4 bases from J, the gap between germline ends came to 3 bases. The length of the CDR3 is 12 residues. Germline lookup yields CDR1 MNHEY and CDR2 SVGAGI. In DNA, the CDR3 is TGTGCCAGCAGTTACTCGGGCTATGGCTACACCTTC. Its translation: CASSYSGYGYTF.

The chain carries TRBV9 and TRBJ2-3; tentatively, D is TRBD1 (5 bases). V was clipped by 0 bases and J by 1 base, with 9 bases between them. This CDR3 is built from 15 residues. CDR1 is SGDLS and CDR2 is YYNGEE in the germline V gene. DNA for the CDR3: TGTGCCAGCAGCGTAGAGGGCAGGGGCACAGATACGCAGTATTTT. It codes for CASSVEGRGTDTQYF. Together with reference TRBV9 and TRBJ2-3, the CDR3 gives the full variable domain: DSGVTQTPKHLITATGQRVTLRCSPRSGDLSVYWYQQSLDQGLQFLIQYYNGEERAKGNILERFSAQQFPDLHSELNLSSLELGDSALYFCASSVEGRGTDTQYFGPGTRLTVL.

The chain recombines TRBV28 with TRBJ2-7; 10 bases map to TRBD2. The ends lost 11 bases at V and 3 bases at J; junction bases unmatched: 4. The V gene's germline CDR1 is MDHEN and CDR2 SYDVKM. This CDR3 contains 12 residues. Here the CDR3 reads CAAASGSYEQYF. CDR3 DNA sequence: TGTGCCGCCGCTAGCGGGAGCTACGAGCAGTACTTC.

The genes are TRBV7-9 and TRBJ1-4; D ambiguous. Trimming pared 5 bases from V and 12 bases from J, leaving 25 bases between. This CDR3 is built from 16 residues. Germline loops: CDR1 SEHNR, CDR2 FQNEAQ (reference sequence). The CDR3: CASSTAGVGLSVQLFF. The CDR3 bases are TGTGCCAGCAGCACTGCCGGAGTTGGTTTATCGGTGCAACTGTTTTTT.

CDR3 bases: TGCGCCAGCAGCCAAGATAGCCGCACAGATACGCAGTATTTT. Residues: CASSQDSRTDTQYF. This chain uses TRBV4-3 with TRBJ2-3; D remains ambiguous. Germline loops: CDR1 LGHNA, CDR2 YSLEER. The CDR3 covers 14 residues. Between the trimmed V and J ends, which lost 0 bases and 1 base, there was a span of 5 bases.